This record covers a single T cell receptor beta chain. This record comes from a study of blood T cell repertoires in COVID-19. The wider study: Donors in the United States, Italy and Spain gave samples during acute or convalescent COVID-19.

Some clones are missing from TCRdb's copy, which holds only in-frame ones; the method was immunoSEQ multiplex PCR. The sample includes roughly 250,000 clones, around 84% of them seen just once. The length of the CDR3 is 14 residues. Germline V gene sequence: CDR1 LGHDT, CDR2 YNNKEL (reference sequence). V was shortened by 2 bases and J by 0 bases, with 6 bases between the two germline ends. Input material: PBMCs or T cells enriched from blood (not recorded which). V gene TRBV3-1 (or the pseudogene TRBV3-2) combines with J gene TRBJ2-3; D is ambiguous. The sequence was collected from a woman in her 50s who had recovered from COVID-19. The CDR3 nucleotides read TGTGCCAGCAGCCAAACCCAGAGCACAGATACGCAGTATTTT. Amino acid sequence: CASSQTQSTDTQYF.